This T cell receptor (beta chain) was sequenced in a study of cytomegalovirus exposure and HLA in healthy donors. The CDR3 covers 18 residues. The germline V gene encodes CDR1 SGHTA and CDR2 FQGNSA. V dropped 2 bases and J dropped 5 bases, with 21 bases sitting between them. The PCR ran on 60 Vbeta and 13 Jbeta primers. Generated by immunoSEQ multiplex PCR, the TCRdb table keeps only in-frame clones and is missing some. Among about 55,000 clones listed, approximately 80% were seen once. This clone was found a few times. This clonotype was obtained from a female donor in good health and CMV-seronegative. The sequencing sample was made of PBMCs. This chain joins TRBV7-2 and TRBJ2-2, with TRBD2 as a possible D gene (6 bases). The CDR3 protein is CASSLLSGRQEGTGELFF. The CDR3 DNA reads TGTGCCAGCAGCTTACTTTCGGGGAGGCAGGAGGGGACCGGGGAGCTGTTTTTT.